The present entry profiles one TCR beta chain with its context. Its target is unknown. The data stem from a study of T cell responses to AZD1222 COVID-19 vaccine. About the research overall: Second-dose intervals of approximately 4 or approximately 12 weeks were pooled.

Method: immunoSEQ multiplex PCR; TCRdb's copy keeps in-frame clones and lacks some. The sample holds about 140,000 clones, around nine tenths seen once. General study points: Baseline seropositives among AZD1222 recipients totaled only five or six.

The source of this sequence is an adult in good health. This specimen consisted of peripheral blood, obtained on day 0 of AZD1222 vaccination.

The CDR3 DNA is TGTGCCAGTAGTATGTTAGGGGGCAAAGTAGATGAGCAGTTCTTC. Its translation is CASSMLGGKVDEQFF. This chain joins TRBV19 and TRBJ2-1, with 7 bases aligning to TRBD1. Germline values: CDR1 LNHDA, CDR2 SQIVND (reference sequence). With V trimmed by 3 bases and J by 8 bases, 10 bases remained unmatched. CDR3 length equals 15 residues.